This TCR beta chain was recovered during a study of regulatory T cells in long-lasting Graves disease. V was shortened by 3 bases and J by 5 bases, with 10 bases between the two germline ends. Germline V CDR1 and CDR2: LNHDA, SQIVND (reference sequence). This CDR3 has 13 amino acids. The study's findings and limits: Favored usage of TRBV28, TRBJ1-2 and TRBJ2-5 was recorded in persistent disease. The work looked only at peripheral blood and did not look at thyroid tissue. The number of shared public clonotypes was higher in persistent patients (more than 2,500) than new patients (under 1,000).

This clonotype was seen a handful of times. The antigen remains undetermined. Investigators prepared the TCR beta libraries by applying iRepertoire HTBI primers and Arm-PCR of CDR3 regions. TCRdb fed the multiplex PCR reads into MiXCR, producing one record per CDR3 protein. The sample holds approximately 440,000 distinct CDR3 sequences; around a quarter are singletons and the top ten take about 26%. Indicated time point: persistent/refractory GD, antithyroid drugs over 5 years with positive TRAb. The TCR library used RNA extracted from PBMCs. The patients were enrolled through endocrinology in Xi'an, China.

The material was peripheral blood mononuclear cells (PBMCs), obtained when the disease was refractory, from a patient treated with antithyroid drugs. J is TRBJ1-2 and V is TRBV19; D not certain. The sequence derives from a female donor with Graves disease. The CDR3 loop reads CASSISNTYGYTF. The CDR3, as DNA: TGTGCCAGTAGTATTTCCAACACTTATGGCTACACCTTC.